These 30 T cell receptor beta chains came from one sample sequenced in a study of CD8 T cells in Susac syndrome (dated by TCRdb to about 2019). The library was built by means of the immunoSEQ multiplex PCR assay. RNA was extracted with the RNeasy kit and roughly 0.5 to 1 ug was reverse transcribed using random hexamers. TCRdb took the public reads, trimmed them with fastp at Q25, ran MiXCR for clone calling and kept in-frame beta chains. Entries are consolidated by CDR3 protein sequence, retaining the most common genes and DNA. This sample gives about 180,000 distinct CDR3 sequences in total; around 94% of them show up just once. The ten largest make up 0.09% to 0.1% of the sample. Sequencing used CD4+ T cells from PBMCs. The receptors come from a human donor with Susac syndrome.

The chain has TRBV6-5 and TRBJ1-2; 8 bases match TRBD1. The V gene's germline CDR1 is MNHEY and CDR2 SVGAGI. The CDR3 extends over 15 amino acids. V gave up 2 bases and J gave up 4 bases; unmatched junction bases: 6. CDR3 DNA: TGTGCCAGCAGTTACGACACAGGGGGTACCTATGGCTACACCTTC. Translated: CASSYDTGGTYGYTF.

The chain carries TRBV3-1 and TRBJ2-5; maybe TRBD2 (5 bases). Trimming removed 0 bases from V and 5 bases from J, with 10 bases in between. Germline loops: CDR1 LGHDT, CDR2 YNNKEL (reference sequence). The CDR3 runs 14 residues. CDR3 region: CASSQEPTGETQYF. The DNA for the CDR3 is TGTGCCAGCAGCCAAGAACCAACGGGGGAGACCCAGTACTTC.

The chain recombines TRBV6-2 or TRBV6-3 with TRBJ1-2; D is unresolved. The CDR3 is 13 amino acids. V shed 0 bases and J shed 7 bases, with 9 bases lying between them. CDR1 and CDR2 (germline): MNHEY, SVGEGT. CDR3 sequence: CASSYSRRGGYTF. As DNA, the CDR3 is TGTGCCAGCAGTTACTCTCGGCGGGGTGGCTACACCTTC.

The rearrangement uses TRBV12-3 or TRBV12-4 and TRBJ2-5; either TRBD1 or TRBD2 may fit D (6 bases each). V dropped 10 bases and J dropped 10 bases, with 31 bases sitting between them. This CDR3 is 16 amino acids long. CDR3 residues: CATALLYGQPAGRQYF. CDR3 nucleotides: TGTGCCACTGCGCTACTCTATGGACAGCCGGCGGGGCGCCAGTACTTC.

The rearrangement links TRBV5-4 to TRBJ2-1; D possibly corresponds to TRBD1 (5 bases). The CDR3 contains 16 residues. Trimming shortened V by 1 base and J by 0 bases, and 11 bases separated the two germline ends. CDR1 and CDR2 (germline): SGHNT, YYREEE (reference sequence). The CDR3 nucleotides are TGTGCCAGCAGCTTGTACAGGTCAAGCTCCTACAATGAGCAGTTCTTC. It codes for CASSLYRSSSYNEQFF.

This chain joins TRBV30 and TRBJ1-1; no clear D. Germline assignment: CDR1 GTSNPN and CDR2 SVGIG (reference sequence). V dropped 0 bases and J dropped 2 bases, with 7 bases sitting between them. The CDR3 is 13 amino acids. In nucleotides, the CDR3 is TGTGCCTGGAGTGTTCGGGTAAACACTGAAGCTTTCTTT. It yields the protein CAWSVRVNTEAFF.

This chain joins TRBV19 and TRBJ1-1; D is uncertain. The CDR3 is 17 residues long. V was cut by 9 bases and J by 0 bases, with 23 bases left in between. Germline-derived CDR1 and CDR2 are LNHDA and SQIVND (reference sequence). The CDR3 reads CASDRQIKQIMNTEAFF. The CDR3 DNA sequence: TGTGCCAGCGACCGGCAAATCAAACAGATCATGAACACTGAAGCTTTCTTT.

This clonotype was seen a single time. The chain couples TRBV7-9 to TRBJ2-4; either TRBD1 or TRBD2 may fit D (5 bases each). Looked up from germline, CDR1 is SEHNR and CDR2 is FQNEAQ (reference sequence). The CDR3 consists of 12 residues. V lost 2 bases to trimming and J lost 8 bases, with 7 bases between them. The CDR3 DNA reads TGTGCCAGCAGCTTACTGGGGGACATTCAGTACTTC. Its protein is CASSLLGDIQYF.

A few counts support this clonotype. This chain connects TRBV3-1 to TRBJ2-1; the match to TRBD2 covers 9 bases. The CDR3 extends over 15 amino acids. Trimming at V came to 3 bases and at J to 4 bases, leaving 4 bases not matched to a gene. Germline V gene data show CDR1 as LGHDT and CDR2 as YNNKEL (reference sequence). The DNA for the CDR3 is TGTGCCAGCAGCCAGAGCGGGGGGAGTTACAATGAGCAGTTCTTC. Translated, it gives CASSQSGGSYNEQFF.

The chain couples TRBV3-1 to TRBJ2-2; D gene unclear. This CDR3 has 16 amino acids. V was cut by 2 bases and J by 2 bases, with 12 bases left in between. The germline gives CDR1 LGHDT, CDR2 YNNKEL (reference sequence). The CDR3 DNA reads as TGTGCCAGCAGCCAATGGAGATCCTCAAACACCGGGGAGCTGTTTTTT. It yields the protein CASSQWRSSNTGELFF.

V usage is TRBV29-1 and J usage is TRBJ2-2; 9 bases map to TRBD2. The length of the CDR3 is 14 residues. With V trimmed by 1 base and J by 5 bases, 2 bases remained unmatched. CDR1 and CDR2 from the germline V gene are SQVTM and ANQGSEA. CDR3 in amino acids: CSVEVSGGTGELFF. CDR3 nucleotide sequence: TGCAGCGTTGAAGTGAGCGGGGGGACCGGGGAGCTGTTTTTT.

The chain joins TRBV4-2 to TRBJ2-1; TRBD2 matches 14 bases. Germline assignment: CDR1 LGHNA and CDR2 YNFKEQ. The CDR3 totals 15 residues. V lost 0 bases to trimming and J lost 10 bases; unmatched junction nucleotides: 2. DNA of the CDR3: TGTGCCAGCAGCCAAGAAGGGACTAGCGGGAGAGAGCAGTTCTTC. Its protein is CASSQEGTSGREQFF.

V usage is TRBV20-1 and J usage is TRBJ2-7; 15 nucleotides match TRBD2. This CDR3 comprises 15 residues. CDR1 and CDR2 (germline): DFQATT, SNEGSKA (reference sequence). V lost 3 bases and J lost 4; bases outside the gene matches: 4. The CDR3 region is CSASGTSGRSYEQYF. The CDR3 nucleotides read TGCAGTGCTAGTGGGACTAGCGGGAGGTCATACGAGCAGTACTTC.

This chain connects TRBV6-5 to TRBJ2-5, with D perhaps TRBD1 or TRBD2 (5 bases each). CDR3 length equals 14 residues. The ends were cut back, 4 bases at V and 2 bases at J, with 11 bases in the middle. The V gene's germline CDR1 is MNHEY and CDR2 SVGAGI. CDR3 sequence (DNA): TGTGCCAGCAGTTGGGGCGGGCGGCAAGAGACCCAGTACTTC. It specifies CASSWGGRQETQYF.

V usage is TRBV7-2 and J usage is TRBJ2-7; tentatively, D is TRBD1 or TRBD2 (5 bases each). The CDR3 totals 15 residues. CDR1 is SGHTA and CDR2 is FQGNSA in the germline V gene. With 1 base removed from V and 1 base from J, the gap between germline ends came to 11 bases. CDR3 in amino acids: CASSLVRDGSYEQYF. CDR3 bases: TGTGCCAGCAGCTTAGTCCGGGACGGTTCCTACGAGCAGTACTTC.

The chain links TRBV27 to TRBJ1-2; D is possibly TRBD1 (6 bases). CDR1 is MNHEY, CDR2 SMNVEV, per germline (reference sequence). The CDR3 is made up of 15 amino acids. Between the trimmed V and J ends, which lost 5 bases and 4 bases, there was a span of 17 bases. The CDR3 loop reads CASSGGASLGYGYTF. DNA for the CDR3: TGTGCCAGCAGTGGGGGGGCTTCCTTAGGCTATGGCTACACCTTC.

V and J are TRBV6-1 and TRBJ1-1; TRBD1 agrees at 7 bases. Germline lookup yields CDR1 MNHNS and CDR2 SASEGT. V lost 6 bases to trimming and J lost 4 bases; unmatched junction nucleotides: 8. The CDR3 is made up of 14 amino acids. The CDR3 DNA reads TGTGCCAGCAGCACCCCCGACAGGGCCACTGAAGCTTTCTTT. This encodes CASSTPDRATEAFF.

The J gene is TRBJ2-1, the V gene TRBV3-1, with D possibly TRBD2 on 6 matching bases. Per germline, CDR1 LGHDT and CDR2 YNNKEL (reference sequence). The V and J ends lost 4 bases and 9 bases respectively, with 19 bases between them. The CDR3 spans 15 residues. The CDR3 reads CASSRAASDTGEQFF. The CDR3 bases are TGTGCCAGCAGCCGTGCGGCTAGCGATACTGGTGAGCAGTTCTTC.

CDR3 residues: CASSSPNRDTQYF. In DNA, the CDR3 is TGTGCCAGCAGCTCTCCGAACCGAGATACGCAGTATTTT. The chain combines TRBV11-2 with TRBJ2-3, with D hard to call. The CDR3 spans 13 residues. The germline V gene encodes CDR1 SGHAT and CDR2 FQNNGV. The V end lost 4 bases, the J end lost 5 bases, and 10 bases lay between the germline ends.

The chain joins TRBV20-1 to TRBJ1-1; TRBD1 aligns across 7 bases. V shed 6 bases and J 1 base; nucleotides not matched to a gene: 8. Per germline, CDR1 DFQATT and CDR2 SNEGSKA (reference sequence). The CDR3 is made up of 14 amino acids. The CDR3 sequence: CSAQGVPGNTEAFF. The DNA of the CDR3 is TGCAGTGCCCAGGGGGTACCAGGGAACACTGAAGCTTTCTTT.

The chain carries TRBV20-1 and TRBJ1-1; D is unclear. The CDR3 contains 12 residues. V lost 2 bases, J lost 5 bases, and 9 bases lay in between. Looked up from germline, CDR1 is DFQATT and CDR2 is SNEGSKA (reference sequence). The CDR3 DNA reads as TGCAGTGCTAGACGCGACGCGACTGAAGCTTTCTTT. As protein: CSARRDATEAFF.

The chain has TRBV10-2 and TRBJ2-7, with D perhaps matching TRBD1 (6 bases). Germline values: CDR1 WSHSY, CDR2 SAAADI. The V end lost 6 bases, the J end lost 4 bases, and 7 bases lay between the germline ends. This CDR3 has 11 amino acids. The CDR3 reads CASRTGYEQYF. In nucleotides, the CDR3 is TGCGCCAGCAGGACAGGTTACGAGCAGTACTTC.

The chain carries TRBV2 and TRBJ1-5, with 11 bases lining up with TRBD1. Germline V gene lookup returns CDR1 SNHLY and CDR2 FYNNEI. The CDR3 loop spans 18 amino acids. J lost 0 bases, V lost 6 bases, and 10 bases had no gene match. The CDR3 loop is CASRRSRTGGDSNQPQHF. The CDR3 region has the DNA TGTGCCAGCAGGCGAAGCAGGACAGGGGGCGATAGCAATCAGCCCCAGCATTTT.

J is TRBJ2-7 and V is TRBV3-1; TRBD1 agrees at 9 bases. V lost 4 bases to trimming and J lost 0 bases; unmatched junction nucleotides: 4. CDR1 is LGHDT, CDR2 YNNKEL, per germline (reference sequence). The CDR3 is made up of 15 amino acids. Here the CDR3 reads CASSPTGGNSYEQYF. The CDR3 coding sequence is TGTGCCAGCAGCCCCACAGGGGGCAACTCCTACGAGCAGTACTTC.

This chain connects TRBV14 to TRBJ2-5, with D tentatively TRBD2 (6 bases). The CDR3 length is 15 residues. The germline V and J ends were trimmed by 1 base and 5 bases, with 14 bases remaining between them. Germline loops: CDR1 SGHDN, CDR2 FVKESK. The CDR3, as DNA: TGTGCCAGCAGCCAAGTCATCGCGGGAAGGGAGACCCAGTACTTC. Its translation is CASSQVIAGRETQYF. Full variable domain (rest looked up from reference TRBV14 and TRBJ2-5): EAGVTQFPSHSVIEKGQTVTLRCDPISGHDNLYWYRRVMGKEIKFLLHFVKESKQDESGMPNNRFLAERTGGTYSTLKVQPAELEDSGVYFCASSQVIAGRETQYFGPGTRLLVL.

The V gene is TRBV11-2, the J gene TRBJ2-3; TRBD2 matches 12 bases. Germline V lookup: CDR1 SGHAT, CDR2 FQNNGV. This CDR3 contains 16 residues. V dropped 5 bases and J dropped 1; count of bases not matched to a gene: 4. The CDR3 region has the DNA TGTGCCAGCAGCCCGCGACTAGCGGGGGGCACAGATACGCAGTATTTT. It codes for CASSPRLAGGTDTQYF.

V and J are TRBV18 and TRBJ1-1, with D maybe TRBD1 (5 bases). V was shortened by 3 bases and J by 0 bases, with 11 bases between the two germline ends. This CDR3 spans 15 amino acids. In germline, CDR1 is KGHSH, CDR2 LQKENI. CDR3 residues: CASSPGRGLNTEAFF. Here the CDR3 DNA reads TGTGCCAGCTCACCGGGACGAGGGCTGAACACTGAAGCTTTCTTT.

V is TRBV20-1 and J is TRBJ2-3; the D gene is possibly TRBD1 (7 bases). V gave up 6 bases and J gave up 15 bases, with 16 bases separating them. Germline lookup yields CDR1 DFQATT and CDR2 SNEGSKA (reference sequence). There are 10 residues in the CDR3. CDR3 protein: CSAGGDRLYF. For the CDR3, the DNA is TGCAGTGCAGGAGGGGACAGACTTTATTTT.

The chain links TRBV2 to TRBJ2-2; TRBD2 matches at 8 bases. The length of the CDR3 is 17 residues. The V gene's germline CDR1 is SNHLY and CDR2 FYNNEI. V shed 4 bases, J shed 1 base, and the junction held 8 bases outside the gene matches. CDR3 DNA sequence: TGTGCCAGCAGTGCCCAATTAGCGGGGCGGAACACCGGGGAGCTGTTTTTT. Its translation is CASSAQLAGRNTGELFF.

In its sample, this clonotype was seen once. The V and J genes are TRBV12-3 or TRBV12-4 and TRBJ2-7; 7 bases are shared with TRBD1. V shed 5 bases and J 6 bases; nucleotides not matched to a gene: 7. This CDR3 spans 13 amino acids. The CDR3 nucleotides are TGTGCCAGCAGTGGACAGGTCCTTCGCGAGCAGTACTTC. Residues: CASSGQVLREQYF.